This T cell receptor (beta chain) was recorded in a study of OX40 agonist ivuxolimab in advanced cancers. Looking at the study overall: Partial response was recorded in three patients: one hepatocellular carcinoma and two cutaneous melanoma cases.

Measured with immunoSEQ multiplex PCR; TCRdb has only the in-frame clones, and not every one. The table has some 80,000 clones, 89% seen once. Germline CDR1 and CDR2: SEHNR and FQNEAQ (reference sequence). The CDR3 has 15 amino acids. Trimming took 2 bases from V and 4 from J, leaving 14 bases between them. Specimen: CD4+ or CD8+ T cells sorted from blood, collected in a trial of the OX40 agonist ivuxolimab. This sequence was found in an adult with an advanced solid tumor such as melanoma, head and neck, liver or kidney cancer. The chain has TRBV7-9 and TRBJ1-1, with a tentative D call TRBD1 (6 bases). CDR3 sequence reads: CASSLQGGTGTEAFF. In DNA form, the CDR3 reads TGTGCCAGCAGCTTACAAGGGGGAACGGGCACTGAAGCTTTCTTT.